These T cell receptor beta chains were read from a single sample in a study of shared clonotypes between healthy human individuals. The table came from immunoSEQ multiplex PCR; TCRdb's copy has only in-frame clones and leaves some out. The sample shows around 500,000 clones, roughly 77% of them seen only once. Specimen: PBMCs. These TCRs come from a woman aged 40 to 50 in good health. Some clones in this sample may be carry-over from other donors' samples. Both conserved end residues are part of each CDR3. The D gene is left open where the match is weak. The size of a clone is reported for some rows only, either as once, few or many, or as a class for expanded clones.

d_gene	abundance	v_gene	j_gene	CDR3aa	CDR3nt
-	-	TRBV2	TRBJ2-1	CASSPAGQVYNEQFF	TGTGCCAGCAGCCCAGCGGGACAGGTGTACAATGAGCAGTTCTTC
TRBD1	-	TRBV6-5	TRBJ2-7	CASSRQGLEYF	TGTGCCAGCAGTAGACAGGGGTTGGAGTACTTC
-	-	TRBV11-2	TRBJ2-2	CASSSYGTGELFF	TGTGCCAGCAGCTCCTACGGGACCGGGGAGCTGTTTTTT
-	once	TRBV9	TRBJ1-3	CASSADTISGNTIYF	TGTGCCAGCAGCGCCGACACCATCTCTGGAAACACCATATATTTT
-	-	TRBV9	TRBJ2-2	CASSAPSAGELFF	TGTGCCAGCAGCGCGCCCTCCGCCGGGGAGCTGTTTTTT
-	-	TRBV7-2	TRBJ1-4	CASSFSRTNEKLFF	TGTGCCAGCAGCTTCAGCAGGACTAATGAAAAACTGTTTTTT
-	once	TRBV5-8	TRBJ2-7	CASSSGIHEQYF	TGTGCCAGCAGCTCGGGTATCCACGAGCAGTACTTC
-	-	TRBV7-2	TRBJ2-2	CASSLGQQGHTGELFF	TGTGCCAGCAGCTTAGGACAGCAAGGGCACACCGGGGAGCTGTTTTTT
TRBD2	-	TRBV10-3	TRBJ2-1	CAISGPPSTSGSSYNEQFF	TGTGCCATCAGTGGACCGCCTTCAACTAGCGGGAGCTCCTACAATGAGCAGTTCTTC
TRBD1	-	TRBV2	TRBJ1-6	CASSRDRGYSPLHF	TGTGCCAGCAGCAGGGACAGGGGGTATTCACCCCTCCACTTT
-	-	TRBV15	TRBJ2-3	CASQQGWGDVGTDTQYF	TGTGCCAGCCAACAGGGATGGGGTGATGTTGGCACAGATACGCAGTATTTT
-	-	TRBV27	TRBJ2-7	CASSKQTGQVYEQYF	TGTGCCAGCAGTAAACAAACGGGGCAAGTCTACGAGCAGTACTTC
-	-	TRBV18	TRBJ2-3	CASSPRVSGRGFTDTQYF	TGTGCCAGCTCACCGCGGGTATCCGGGAGAGGGTTCACAGATACGCAGTATTTT
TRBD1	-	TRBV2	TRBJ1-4	CASNPGTGPEKLFF	TGTGCCAGCAACCCCGGGACAGGGCCTGAAAAACTGTTTTTT
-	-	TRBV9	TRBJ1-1	CASSPQAKAEAFF	TGTGCCAGCAGCCCCCAGGCCAAAGCTGAAGCTTTCTTT
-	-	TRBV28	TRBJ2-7	CASSPPDHSGPYF	TGTGCCAGCAGCCCCCCGGACCACAGTGGTCCGTACTTC